The 8 T cell receptor beta chains below come from one sample, sequenced in a study of T cells in Graves' hyperthyroidism and ophthalmopathy. Researchers took RNA transcripts and amplified the TCR beta CDR3 regions from them. Using the HTBI primer set, a first-round RT-PCR was run on the TCR CDR3. TCRdb called the multiplex PCR reads again in MiXCR, with one record for every CDR3 protein. The table includes 650,000 to 850,000 distinct CDR3 sequences, about 17% detected once. The source material was blood. These receptors were collected from a woman between 45 and 65 years old with Graves' hyperthyroidism that later progressed to Graves' ophthalmopathy.

This clonotype occurred many times. The chain recombines TRBV12-3 or TRBV12-4 with TRBJ2-7; D is tentatively TRBD1 or TRBD2 (5 bases each). The CDR3 loop spans 14 amino acids. Trimming cost V 6 bases and J 2 bases, with 14 bases left between them. CDR3 nucleotide sequence: TGTGCCAGCAGGCCCGGGACCCAGGCCTACGAGCAGTACTTC. Residues: CASRPGTQAYEQYF.

The chain has TRBV5-1 and TRBJ1-1; 8 bases are a match to TRBD1. The germline gives CDR1 SGHRS, CDR2 YFSETQ. This CDR3 contains 14 residues. J gave up 4 bases and V 7 bases, and 9 bases lay outside the gene matches. The CDR3 bases are TGCGCCAGCTTCAGGACAGGGTCTAGCACTGAAGCTTTCTTT. This codes for CASFRTGSSTEAFF.

The V call is TRBV7-9, the J call TRBJ2-2, with TRBD2 matching 8 bases. J gave up 6 bases and V 0 bases, and 9 bases lay outside the gene matches. This CDR3 has 17 residues. CDR1 and CDR2 (germline): SEHNR, FQNEAQ (reference sequence). The CDR3 reads CASSLASGLGVSGELFF. The CDR3 DNA sequence: TGTGCCAGCAGCTTAGCGTCGGGACTAGGGGTCTCCGGGGAGCTGTTTTTT.

This clonotype was detected many times. V and J are TRBV20-1 and TRBJ1-6; TRBD1 matches at 9 bases. The CDR3 totals 13 residues. V shed 6 bases and J 10 bases; nucleotides not matched to a gene: 7. Looked up from germline, CDR1 is DFQATT and CDR2 is SNEGSKA (reference sequence). CDR3 amino acids: CSAPDRGGSPLHF. Here the CDR3 DNA reads TGCAGTGCACCCGACAGGGGGGGCTCACCCCTCCACTTT.

The V and J genes are TRBV10-3 and TRBJ2-7; possibly TRBD1 for D (7 bases). The CDR3 contains 13 residues. Germline V gene data show CDR1 as ENHRY and CDR2 as SYGVKD. Trimming pared 11 bases from V and 0 bases from J, leaving 14 bases between. CDR3 protein: CAVHRGGSYEQYF. In DNA, the CDR3 is TGTGCCGTACACAGGGGAGGCTCCTACGAGCAGTACTTC.

V gene TRBV6-1 combines with J gene TRBJ2-2; 12 bases align to TRBD2. Germline V CDR1 and CDR2: MNHNS, SASEGT. The V gene end was trimmed by 5 bases and the J gene end by 7 bases; junction bases not matched to a gene: 11. CDR3 length equals 17 residues. The CDR3 sequence is CASSRPTGLAGFGELFF. The CDR3 region has the DNA TGTGCCAGCAGTCGACCTACGGGACTAGCGGGTTTCGGGGAGCTGTTTTTT.

This clonotype has a count of ten or more. The chain has TRBV3-1 and TRBJ2-7; a possible D gene is TRBD1 (6 bases). V lost 2 bases and J lost 4, with 12 bases in between. Per the germline V gene, CDR1 is LGHDT and CDR2 is YNNKEL (reference sequence). The CDR3 consists of 14 residues. The CDR3 DNA reads as TGTGCCAGCAGCCAATTGCTGGGGGCTTACGAGCAGTACTTC. It yields the protein CASSQLLGAYEQYF.

This clonotype has just a few counts. This sequence joins TRBV5-1 and TRBJ1-6; 9 bases are shared with TRBD1. Unmatched junction bases numbered 10, after V lost 3 bases and J lost 6 bases. The CDR3 extends over 17 amino acids. Germline V CDR1 and CDR2: SGHRS, YFSETQ. The CDR3 spells CASSWTSGTGTNSPLHF. CDR3 DNA sequence: TGCGCCAGCAGCTGGACGTCCGGGACAGGGACTAATTCACCCCTCCACTTT.